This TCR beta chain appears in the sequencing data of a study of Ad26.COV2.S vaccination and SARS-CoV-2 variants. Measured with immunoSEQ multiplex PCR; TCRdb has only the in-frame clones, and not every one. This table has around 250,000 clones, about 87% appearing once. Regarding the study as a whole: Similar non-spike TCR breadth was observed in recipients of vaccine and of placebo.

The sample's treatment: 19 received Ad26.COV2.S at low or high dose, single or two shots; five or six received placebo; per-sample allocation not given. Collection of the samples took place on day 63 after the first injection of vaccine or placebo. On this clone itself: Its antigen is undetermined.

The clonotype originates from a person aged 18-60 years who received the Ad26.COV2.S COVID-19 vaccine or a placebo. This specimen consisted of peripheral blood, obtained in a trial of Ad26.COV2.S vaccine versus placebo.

As DNA, the CDR3 is TGTGCCACCAGCAGAGGATCGGTTAGGTATGAAGCTTTCTTT. As protein: CATSRGSVRYEAFF. The chain couples TRBV15 to TRBJ1-1, with D uncertain. Trimming left V 1 base short and J 7 bases short, with 13 bases between. This CDR3 has 14 residues. The germline V gene encodes CDR1 LNHNV and CDR2 YYDKDF (reference sequence).